This section outlines one TCR beta chain sequence together with its context. This clonotype was seen a few times. Its antigen is still unknown. Per-base quality was not reported, and no clone a single base away is much larger than it. The record originates from a study of chronic HIV infection and antiretroviral therapy (dated by TCRdb to between 2014 and 2017). The library relied on 5' RACE. For sequencing, an Illumina MiSeq was employed. TCRdb cleaned the public reads at Q25 with fastp, built clones with MiXCR and kept in-frame beta chains. Every entry covers one CDR3 protein and lists the most common genes and DNA from its rows. Counted in this sample were 40,000 to 60,000 distinct CDR3 sequences; approximately 20% of them appeared once. 2.8% of the sample goes to the ten largest clones. The CDR3 holds 15 amino acids from the cysteine to the phenylalanine. Of all the DNA, just the CDR3 is kept, 45 bases in frame from base 1. The V end loses 6 bases and the J end loses 7 bases, and a stretch of 19 bases separates them. Looking up the germline V gene yields CDR1 MNHEY and CDR2 SVGEGT.

The clonotype comes from an adult who had HIV and had not received antiretroviral therapy, or was an uninfected healthy control (not recorded which). Here the chain combines TRBV6-2 or TRBV6-3 and TRBJ2-1; the D gene is perhaps TRBD1, from 5 matching bases. The specimen sequenced was peripheral blood. The CDR3 loop reads CASRGASREENEQFF. The nucleotide sequence reads TGTGCCAGCAGAGGGGCCTCTAGAGAGGAGAATGAGCAGTTCTTC.